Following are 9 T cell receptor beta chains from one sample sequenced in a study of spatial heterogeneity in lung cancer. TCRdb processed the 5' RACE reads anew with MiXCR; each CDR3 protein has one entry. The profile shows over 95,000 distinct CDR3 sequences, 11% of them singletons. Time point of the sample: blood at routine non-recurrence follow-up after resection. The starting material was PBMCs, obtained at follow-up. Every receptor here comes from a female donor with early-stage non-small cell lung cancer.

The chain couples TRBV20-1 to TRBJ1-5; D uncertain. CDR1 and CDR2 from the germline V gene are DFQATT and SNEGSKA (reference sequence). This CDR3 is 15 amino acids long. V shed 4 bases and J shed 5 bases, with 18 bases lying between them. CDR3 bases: TGCAGTGCTATACGGCCTGGTCCGCTACATCAGCCCCAGCATTTT. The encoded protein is CSAIRPGPLHQPQHF.

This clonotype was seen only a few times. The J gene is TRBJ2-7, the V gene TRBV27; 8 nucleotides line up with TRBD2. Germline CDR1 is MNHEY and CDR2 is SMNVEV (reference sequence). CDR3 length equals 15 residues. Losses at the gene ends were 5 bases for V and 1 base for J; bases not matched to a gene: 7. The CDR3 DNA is TGTGCCAGCAGTCGCAGCGGGAGTAGGTCCTACGAGCAGTACGTC. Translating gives CASSRSGSRSYEQYV.

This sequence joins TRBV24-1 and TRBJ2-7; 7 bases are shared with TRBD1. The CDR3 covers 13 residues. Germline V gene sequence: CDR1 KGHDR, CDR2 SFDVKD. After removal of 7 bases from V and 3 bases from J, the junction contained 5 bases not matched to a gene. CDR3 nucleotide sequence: TGTGCCACCAGCCCCCGGGACAGCTACGAGCAGTACTTC. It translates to CATSPRDSYEQYF.

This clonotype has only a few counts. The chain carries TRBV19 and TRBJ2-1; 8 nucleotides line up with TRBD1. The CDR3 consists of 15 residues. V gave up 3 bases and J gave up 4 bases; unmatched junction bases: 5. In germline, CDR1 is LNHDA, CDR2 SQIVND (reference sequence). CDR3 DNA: TGTGCCAGTAGTATTGACAGGGGAAGGTACAATGAGCAGTTCTTC. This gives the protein CASSIDRGRYNEQFF. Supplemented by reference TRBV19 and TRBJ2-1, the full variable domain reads DGGITQSPKYLFRKEGQNVTLSCEQNLNHDAMYWYRQDPGQGLRLIYYSQIVNDFQKGDIAEGYSVSREKKESFPLTVTSAQKNPTAFYLCASSIDRGRYNEQFFGPGTRLTVL.

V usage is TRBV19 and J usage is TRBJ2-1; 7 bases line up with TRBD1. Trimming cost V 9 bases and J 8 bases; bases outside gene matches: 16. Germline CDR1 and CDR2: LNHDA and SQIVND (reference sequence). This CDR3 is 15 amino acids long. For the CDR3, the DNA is TGTGCCAGCCAGCCGATAGGGACAGCCTTTTATGAGCAGTTCTTC. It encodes CASQPIGTAFYEQFF.

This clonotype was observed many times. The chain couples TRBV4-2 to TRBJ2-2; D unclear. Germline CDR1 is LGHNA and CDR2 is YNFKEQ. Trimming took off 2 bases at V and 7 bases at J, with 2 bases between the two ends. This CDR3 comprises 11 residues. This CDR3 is CASSQHGELFF. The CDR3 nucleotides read TGTGCCAGCAGCCAACACGGGGAGCTGTTTTTT.

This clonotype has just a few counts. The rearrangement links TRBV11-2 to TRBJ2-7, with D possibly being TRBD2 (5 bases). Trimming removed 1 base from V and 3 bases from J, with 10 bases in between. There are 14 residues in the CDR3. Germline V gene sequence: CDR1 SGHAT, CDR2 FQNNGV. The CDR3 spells CASSLAGSNYEQYF. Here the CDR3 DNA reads TGTGCCAGCAGCTTAGCGGGAAGTAACTACGAGCAGTACTTC.

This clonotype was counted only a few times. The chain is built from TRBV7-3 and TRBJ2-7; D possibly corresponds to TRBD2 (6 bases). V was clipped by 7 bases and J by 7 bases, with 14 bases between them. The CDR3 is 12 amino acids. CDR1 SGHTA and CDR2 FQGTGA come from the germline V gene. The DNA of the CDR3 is TGTGCCAGCACCCCCAGCCGGGGGGAGCAGTACGTC. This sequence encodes CASTPSRGEQYV.

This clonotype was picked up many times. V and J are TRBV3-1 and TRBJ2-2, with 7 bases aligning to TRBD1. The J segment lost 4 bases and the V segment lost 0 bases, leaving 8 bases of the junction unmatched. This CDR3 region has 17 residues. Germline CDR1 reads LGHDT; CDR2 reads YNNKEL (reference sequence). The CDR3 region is CASSQDRWYRGTGELFF. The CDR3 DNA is TGTGCCAGCAGCCAAGATCGATGGTACAGGGGCACCGGGGAGCTGTTTTTT.